The present TCR beta chain was sequenced within a study of T cells in Graves' hyperthyroidism and ophthalmopathy. Whole-study context: At the time of initial diagnosis and before any treatment, peripheral blood was collected.

To note about this clonotype: Its antigen remains unknown.

From RNA transcripts, TCR beta CDR3 regions were amplified. First-round RT-PCR with HTBI primers amplified the TCR CDR3 region. One entry per CDR3 protein results from TCRdb running MiXCR on the multiplex PCR reads. The data contain 93,000 or so distinct CDR3 sequences, over 45% of them singletons. Whole-study findings and limits: A 13 V-J signature model discriminated ophthalmopathy versus stable hyperthyroidism. Blood shared most expanded thyroid clonotypes above 0.001.

The CDR3 runs to 11 residues. Germline V gene data show CDR1 as LNHNV and CDR2 as YYDKDF (reference sequence). Trimming pared 3 bases from V and 6 bases from J, leaving 5 bases between. The rearrangement links TRBV15 to TRBJ1-2; TRBD1 might be the D (5 bases). The receptor was derived from a man aged 40-49 years with Graves' hyperthyroidism. Sequencing was carried out using blood. The CDR3 sequence: CATSRGDGYTF. CDR3 bases: TGTGCCACCAGCAGGGGGGATGGCTACACCTTC.